This passage covers 2 T cell receptor beta chains from one sample sequenced in a study of blood T cell repertoires in COVID-19 (TCRdb year 2020). The library was built by means of the immunoSEQ multiplex PCR assay. TCRdb provides this immuneACCESS table in a form limited to in-frame rearrangements. Some clones are lacking; in checked studies, under half of them reflect an unresolved V gene, and why the rest are absent is not known. The sample table shows fewer than 30,000 clones, and around 72% are seen once. The ten largest clones add up to roughly 21% of the sample. Sequencing was performed on peripheral blood. These TCRs come from a boy between 2 and 10 years old with active or convalescent COVID-19.

V usage is TRBV7-9 and J usage is TRBJ1-1; D uncertain. The CDR3 has 14 residues. V shed 5 bases and J shed 5 bases, with 15 bases lying between them. Germline CDR1 is SEHNR and CDR2 is FQNEAQ (reference sequence). CDR3: CASSPMEGRTEAFF. The CDR3 DNA reads as TGTGCCAGCAGCCCCATGGAGGGAAGGACTGAAGCTTTCTTT.

The J gene is TRBJ2-5, the V gene TRBV5-4, with 9 positions matching TRBD2. This CDR3 has 15 residues. Trimming removed 3 bases from V and 2 bases from J; junction bases left unmatched: 5. In germline, CDR1 is SGHNT, CDR2 YYREEE (reference sequence). DNA of the CDR3: TGTGCCAGCAGCTCAAGCGGGGGGCCGCAAGAGACCCAGTACTTC. It is translated as CASSSSGGPQETQYF.